Here is one T cell receptor beta chain with its context. What it recognizes is unknown. The library was made from cDNA and included unique molecular identifiers. T cells numbering roughly 1 to 10 million yielded approximately 500,000 cDNA molecules. TCRdb re-called the PCR reads with MiXCR, one entry per CDR3 protein. The data show about 770,000 distinct CDR3 sequences, more than 45% seen once. This sample was taken from a study of post-analysis software for immune sequencing data. Study-wide results and caveats: Comparison with controls showed significantly lower normalized Chao1 diversity in multiple sclerosis patients. In patients, about 5 TRBV segments were more frequent than in controls, with TRBV5-6, TRBV5-1 and TRBV20-1 among them.

V was cut by 4 bases and J by 7 bases, with 19 bases left in between. CDR3 length: 15 residues. Material for sequencing was blood. The receptor was derived from a girl aged 10 to 17 with multiple sclerosis. This rearrangement joins TRBV12-3 or TRBV12-4 to TRBJ1-2; no clear D. The CDR3 sequence: CASSSTTDRRGGYTF. The CDR3, as DNA: TGTGCCAGCAGTTCGACTACTGATCGACGGGGTGGCTACACCTTC.